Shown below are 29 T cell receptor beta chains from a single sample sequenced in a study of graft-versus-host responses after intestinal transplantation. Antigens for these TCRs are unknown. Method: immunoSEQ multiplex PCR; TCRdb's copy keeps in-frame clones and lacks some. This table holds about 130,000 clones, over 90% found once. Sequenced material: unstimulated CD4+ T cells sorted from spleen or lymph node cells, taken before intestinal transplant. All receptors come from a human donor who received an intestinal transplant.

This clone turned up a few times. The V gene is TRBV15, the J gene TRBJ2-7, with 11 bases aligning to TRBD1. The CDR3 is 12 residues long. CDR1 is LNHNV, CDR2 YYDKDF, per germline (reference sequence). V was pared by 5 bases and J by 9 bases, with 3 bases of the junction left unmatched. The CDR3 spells CATSPGTGGQYF. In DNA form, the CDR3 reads TGTGCCACCAGCCCCGGGACAGGGGGGCAGTACTTC. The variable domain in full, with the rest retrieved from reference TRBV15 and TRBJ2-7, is DAMVIQNPRYQVTQFGKPVTLSCSQTLNHNVMYWYQQKSSQAPKLLFHYYDKDFNNEADTPDNFQSRRPNTSFCFLDIRSPGLGDTAMYLCATSPGTGGQYFGPGTRLTVT.

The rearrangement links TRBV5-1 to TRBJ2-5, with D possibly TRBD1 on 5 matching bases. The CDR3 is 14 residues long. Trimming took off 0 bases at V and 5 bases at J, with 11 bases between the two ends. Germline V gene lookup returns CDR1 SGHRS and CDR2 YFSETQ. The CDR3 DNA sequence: TGCGCCAGCAGCTTGGTTGCAGGGCCGGAGACCCAGTACTTC. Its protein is CASSLVAGPETQYF.

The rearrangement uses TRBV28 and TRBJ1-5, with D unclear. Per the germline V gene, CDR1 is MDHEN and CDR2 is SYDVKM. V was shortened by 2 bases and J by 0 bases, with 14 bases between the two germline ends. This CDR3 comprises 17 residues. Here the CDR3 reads CASSLGMQRPSNQPQHF. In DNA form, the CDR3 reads TGTGCCAGCAGTTTAGGTATGCAGAGGCCTAGCAATCAGCCCCAGCATTTT.

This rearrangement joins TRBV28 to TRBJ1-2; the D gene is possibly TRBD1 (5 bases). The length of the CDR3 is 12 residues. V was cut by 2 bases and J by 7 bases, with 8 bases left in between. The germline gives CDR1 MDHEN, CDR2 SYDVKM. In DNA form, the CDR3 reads TGTGCCAGCAGTTTAGACGGGGGTGGCTACACCTTC. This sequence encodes CASSLDGGGYTF.

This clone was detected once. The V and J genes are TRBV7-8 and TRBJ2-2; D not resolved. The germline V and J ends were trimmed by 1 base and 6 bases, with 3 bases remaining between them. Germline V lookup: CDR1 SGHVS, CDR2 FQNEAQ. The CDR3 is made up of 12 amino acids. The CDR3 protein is CASSLGPGELFF. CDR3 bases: TGTGCCAGCAGCTTAGGACCCGGGGAGCTGTTTTTT. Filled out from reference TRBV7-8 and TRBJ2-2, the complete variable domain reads GAGVSQSPRYKVAKRGQDVALRCDPISGHVSLFWYQQALGQGPEFLTYFQNEAQLDKSGLPSDRFFAERPEGSVSTLKIQRTQQEDSAVYLCASSLGPGELFFGEGSRLTVL.

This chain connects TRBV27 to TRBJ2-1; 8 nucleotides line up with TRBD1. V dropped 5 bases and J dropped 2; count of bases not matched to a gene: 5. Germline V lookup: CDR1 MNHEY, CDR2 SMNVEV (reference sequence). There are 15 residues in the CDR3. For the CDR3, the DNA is TGTGCCAGCAGTCCGCCACAGGGGGCCTACAATGAGCAGTTCTTC. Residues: CASSPPQGAYNEQFF.

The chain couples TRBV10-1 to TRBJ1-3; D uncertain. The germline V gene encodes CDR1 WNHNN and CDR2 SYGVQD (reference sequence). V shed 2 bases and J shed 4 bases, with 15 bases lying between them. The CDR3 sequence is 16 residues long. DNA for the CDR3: TGCGCCAGCAGTGAGCGTCAGGCGCTTTTCGGAAACACCATATATTTT. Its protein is CASSERQALFGNTIYF.

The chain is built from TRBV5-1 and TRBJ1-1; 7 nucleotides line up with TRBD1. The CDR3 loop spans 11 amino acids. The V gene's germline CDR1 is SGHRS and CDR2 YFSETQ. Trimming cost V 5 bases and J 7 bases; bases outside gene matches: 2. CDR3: CASSGDSEAFF. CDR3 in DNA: TGCGCCAGCAGTGGGGACAGTGAAGCTTTCTTT.

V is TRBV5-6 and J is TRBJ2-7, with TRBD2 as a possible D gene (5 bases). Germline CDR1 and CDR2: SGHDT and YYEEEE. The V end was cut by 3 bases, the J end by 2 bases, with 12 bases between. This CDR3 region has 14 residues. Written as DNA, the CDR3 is TGTGCCAGCAGCTGGTTGACGGGAACCTACGAGCAGTACTTC. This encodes CASSWLTGTYEQYF. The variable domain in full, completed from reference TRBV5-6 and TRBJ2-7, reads DAGVTQSPTHLIKTRGQQVTLRCSPKSGHDTVSWYQQALGQGPQFIFQYYEEEERQRGNFPDRFSGHQFPNYSSELNVNALLLGDSALYLCASSWLTGTYEQYFGPGTRLTVT.

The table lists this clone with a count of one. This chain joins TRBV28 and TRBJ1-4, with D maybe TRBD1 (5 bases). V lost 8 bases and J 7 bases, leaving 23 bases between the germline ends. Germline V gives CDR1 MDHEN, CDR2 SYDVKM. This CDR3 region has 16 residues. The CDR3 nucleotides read TGTGCCAGCTCCCCTCCGGGGGACTTTATGCGTGAAAAACTGTTTTTT. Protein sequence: CASSPPGDFMREKLFF.

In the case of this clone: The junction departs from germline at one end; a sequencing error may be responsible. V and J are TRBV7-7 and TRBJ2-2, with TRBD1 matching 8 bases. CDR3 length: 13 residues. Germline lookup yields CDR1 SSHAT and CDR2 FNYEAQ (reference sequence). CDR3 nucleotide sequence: TGTGCTAGCAGCTTCTACGACGGGACAGGGCTGTTTTTT. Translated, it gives CASSFYDGTGLFF.

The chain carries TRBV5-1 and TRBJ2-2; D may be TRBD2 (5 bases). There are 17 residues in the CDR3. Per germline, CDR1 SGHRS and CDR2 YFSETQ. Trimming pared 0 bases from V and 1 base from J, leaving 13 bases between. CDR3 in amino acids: CASSLESGVWNTGELFF. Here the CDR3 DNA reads TGCGCCAGCAGCTTGGAATCCGGGGTATGGAACACCGGGGAGCTGTTTTTT.

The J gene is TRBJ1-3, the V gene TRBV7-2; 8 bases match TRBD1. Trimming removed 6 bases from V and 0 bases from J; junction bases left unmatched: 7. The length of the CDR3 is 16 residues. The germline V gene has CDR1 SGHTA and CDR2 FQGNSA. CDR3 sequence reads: CASSHQGASSGNTIYF. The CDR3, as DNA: TGTGCCAGCAGTCATCAGGGGGCGAGCTCTGGAAACACCATATATTTT.

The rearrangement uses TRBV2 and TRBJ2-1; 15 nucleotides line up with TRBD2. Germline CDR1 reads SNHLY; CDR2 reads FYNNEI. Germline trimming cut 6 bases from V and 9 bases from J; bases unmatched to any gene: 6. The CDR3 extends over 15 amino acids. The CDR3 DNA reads TGTGCCAGCAGGGCCCCGGGACTAGCGGGAGGTGAGCAGTTCTTC. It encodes CASRAPGLAGGEQFF.

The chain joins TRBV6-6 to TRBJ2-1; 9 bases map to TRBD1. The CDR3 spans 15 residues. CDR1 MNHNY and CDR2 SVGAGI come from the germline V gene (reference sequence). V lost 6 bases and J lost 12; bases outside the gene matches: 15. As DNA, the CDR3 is TGTGCCAGCAGCCAGGGACAGGGTCTCGTAGTGGGGCAGTTCTTC. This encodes CASSQGQGLVVGQFF.

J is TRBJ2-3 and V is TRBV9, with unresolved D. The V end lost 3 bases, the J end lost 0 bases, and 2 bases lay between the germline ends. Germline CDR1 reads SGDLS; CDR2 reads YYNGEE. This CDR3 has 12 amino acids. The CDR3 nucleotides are TGTGCCAGCAGCGAAAGCACAGATACGCAGTATTTT. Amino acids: CASSESTDTQYF.

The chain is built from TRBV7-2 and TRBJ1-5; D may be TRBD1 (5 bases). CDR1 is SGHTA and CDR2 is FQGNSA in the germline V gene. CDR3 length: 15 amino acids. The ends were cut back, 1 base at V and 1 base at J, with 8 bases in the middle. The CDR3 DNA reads TGTGCCAGCAGCTTAGAAGGGGCGAGCAATCAGCCCCAGCATTTT. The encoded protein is CASSLEGASNQPQHF.

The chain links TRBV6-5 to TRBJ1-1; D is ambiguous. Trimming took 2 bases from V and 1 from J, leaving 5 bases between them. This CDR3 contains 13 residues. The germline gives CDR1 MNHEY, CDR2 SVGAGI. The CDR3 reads CASSYAQNTEAFF. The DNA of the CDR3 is TGTGCCAGCAGTTACGCGCAGAACACTGAAGCTTTCTTT.

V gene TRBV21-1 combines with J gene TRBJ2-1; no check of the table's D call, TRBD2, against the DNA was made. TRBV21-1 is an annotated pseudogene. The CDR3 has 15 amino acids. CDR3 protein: CASSKGLAGVNEQFF. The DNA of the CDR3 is TGTGCCAGCAGCAAAGGGCTAGCGGGAGTTAATGAGCAGTTCTTC.

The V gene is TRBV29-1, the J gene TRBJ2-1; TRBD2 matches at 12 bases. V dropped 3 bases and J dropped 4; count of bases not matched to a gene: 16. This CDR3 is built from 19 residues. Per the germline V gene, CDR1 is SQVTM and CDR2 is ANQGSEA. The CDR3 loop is CSVETGLAGGPQGYNEQFF. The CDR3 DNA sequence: TGCAGCGTTGAGACGGGGCTAGCGGGAGGGCCCCAGGGGTACAATGAGCAGTTCTTC.

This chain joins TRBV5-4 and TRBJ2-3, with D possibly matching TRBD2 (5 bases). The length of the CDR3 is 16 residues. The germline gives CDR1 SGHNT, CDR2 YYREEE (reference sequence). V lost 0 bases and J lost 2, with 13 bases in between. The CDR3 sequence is CASSLEDGIYTDTQYF. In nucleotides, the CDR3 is TGTGCCAGCAGCTTGGAGGACGGGATTTACACAGATACGCAGTATTTT.

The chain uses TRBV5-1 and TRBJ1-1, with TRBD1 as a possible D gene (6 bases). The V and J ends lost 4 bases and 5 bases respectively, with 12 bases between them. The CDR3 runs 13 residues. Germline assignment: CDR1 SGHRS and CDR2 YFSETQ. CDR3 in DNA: TGCGCCAGCAGCCGGGACATAATGACTGAAGCTTTCTTT. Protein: CASSRDIMTEAFF.

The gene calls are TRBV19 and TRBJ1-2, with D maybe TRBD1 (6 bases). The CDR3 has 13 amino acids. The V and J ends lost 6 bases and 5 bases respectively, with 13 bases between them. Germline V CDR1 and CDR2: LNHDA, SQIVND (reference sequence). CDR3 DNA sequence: TGTGCCAGTAGACAGGGAGTGAAGTATGGCTACACCTTC. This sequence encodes CASRQGVKYGYTF.

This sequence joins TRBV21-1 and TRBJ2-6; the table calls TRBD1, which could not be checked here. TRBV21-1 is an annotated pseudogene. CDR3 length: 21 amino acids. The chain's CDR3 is CASSKGGSDRPMLCWANVLTF. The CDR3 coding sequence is TGTGCCAGCAGCAAAGGCGGGTCGGACAGGCCCATGCTCTGTTGGGCCAACGTCCTGACTTTC.

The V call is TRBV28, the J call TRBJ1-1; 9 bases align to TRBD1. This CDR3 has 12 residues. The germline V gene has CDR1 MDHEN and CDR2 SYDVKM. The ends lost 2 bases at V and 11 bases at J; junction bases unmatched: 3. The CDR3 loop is CASSLRDRAAFF. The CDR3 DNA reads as TGTGCCAGCAGTTTACGGGACAGGGCGGCTTTCTTT.

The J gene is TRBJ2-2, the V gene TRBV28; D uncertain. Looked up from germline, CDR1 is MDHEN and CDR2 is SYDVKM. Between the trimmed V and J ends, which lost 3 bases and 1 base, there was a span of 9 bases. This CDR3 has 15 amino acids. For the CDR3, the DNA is TGTGCCAGCAGTTTCACACTGGGGAACACCGGGGAGCTGTTTTTT. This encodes CASSFTLGNTGELFF.

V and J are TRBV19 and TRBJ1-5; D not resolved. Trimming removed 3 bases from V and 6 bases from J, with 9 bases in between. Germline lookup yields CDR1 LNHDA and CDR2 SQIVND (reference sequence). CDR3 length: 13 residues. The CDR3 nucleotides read TGTGCCAGTAGTATGTCCGGGATTCAGCCCCAGCATTTT. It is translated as CASSMSGIQPQHF.

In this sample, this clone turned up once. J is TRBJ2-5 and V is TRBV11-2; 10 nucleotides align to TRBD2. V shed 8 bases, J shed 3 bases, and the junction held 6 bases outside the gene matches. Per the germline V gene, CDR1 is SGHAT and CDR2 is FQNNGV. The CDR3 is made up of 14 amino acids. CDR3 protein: CASSPLAGKETQYF. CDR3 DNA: TGTGCCAGCTCTCCACTAGCGGGAAAAGAGACCCAGTACTTC.

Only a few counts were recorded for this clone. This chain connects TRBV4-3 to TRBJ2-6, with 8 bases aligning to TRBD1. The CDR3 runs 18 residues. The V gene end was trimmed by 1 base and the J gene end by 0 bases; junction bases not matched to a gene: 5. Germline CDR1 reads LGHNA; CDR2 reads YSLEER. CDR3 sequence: CASSQGTGGSSGANVLTF. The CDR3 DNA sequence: TGCGCCAGCAGCCAAGGAACAGGGGGGAGCTCTGGGGCCAACGTCCTGACTTTC.